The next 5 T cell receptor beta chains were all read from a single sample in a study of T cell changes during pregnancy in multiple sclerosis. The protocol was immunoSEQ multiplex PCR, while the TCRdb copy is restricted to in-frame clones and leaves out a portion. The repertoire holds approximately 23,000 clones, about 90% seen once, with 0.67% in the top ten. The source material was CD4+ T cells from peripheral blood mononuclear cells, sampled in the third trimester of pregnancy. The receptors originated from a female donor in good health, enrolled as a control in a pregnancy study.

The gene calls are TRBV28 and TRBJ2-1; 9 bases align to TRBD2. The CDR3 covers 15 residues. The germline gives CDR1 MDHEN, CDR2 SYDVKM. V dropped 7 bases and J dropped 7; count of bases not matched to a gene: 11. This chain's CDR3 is CASKTTGGLANEQFF. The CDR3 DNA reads TGTGCCAGCAAAACTACTGGGGGACTAGCTAATGAGCAGTTCTTC.

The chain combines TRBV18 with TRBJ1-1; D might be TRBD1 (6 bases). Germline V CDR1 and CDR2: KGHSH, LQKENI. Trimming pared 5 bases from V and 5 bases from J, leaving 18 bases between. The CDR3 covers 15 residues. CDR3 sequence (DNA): TGTGCCAGCTCAATGAAACAGGGTCAGGGGACTGAAGCTTTCTTT. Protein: CASSMKQGQGTEAFF. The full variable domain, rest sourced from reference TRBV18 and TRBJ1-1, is NAGVMQNPRHLVRRRGQEARLRCSPMKGHSHVYWYRQLPEEGLKFMVYLQKENIIDESGMPKERFSAEFPKEGPSILRIQQVVRGDSAAYFCASSMKQGQGTEAFFGQGTRLTVV.

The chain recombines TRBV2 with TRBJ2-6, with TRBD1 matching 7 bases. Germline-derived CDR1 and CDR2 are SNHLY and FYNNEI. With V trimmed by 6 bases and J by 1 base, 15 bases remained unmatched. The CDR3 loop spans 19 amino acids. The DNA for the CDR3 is TGTGCCAGCAGAACCTACCCGGGACAGAGGCTTTCTGGGGCCAACGTCCTGACTTTC. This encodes CASRTYPGQRLSGANVLTF.

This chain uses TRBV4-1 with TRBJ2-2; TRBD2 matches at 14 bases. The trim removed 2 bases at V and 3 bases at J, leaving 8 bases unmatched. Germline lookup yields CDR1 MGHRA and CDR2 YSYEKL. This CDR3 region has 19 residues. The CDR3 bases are TGCGCCAGCAGCCAATTTGGACTAGCGGGAGGTTCGTACACCGGGGAGCTGTTTTTT. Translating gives CASSQFGLAGGSYTGELFF.

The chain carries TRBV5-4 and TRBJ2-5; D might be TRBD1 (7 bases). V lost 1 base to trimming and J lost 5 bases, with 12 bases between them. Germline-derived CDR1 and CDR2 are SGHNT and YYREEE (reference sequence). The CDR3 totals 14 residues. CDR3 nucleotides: TGTGCCAGCAGCTTGCCAGGGGGGAGGGAGACCCAGTACTTC. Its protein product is CASSLPGGRETQYF. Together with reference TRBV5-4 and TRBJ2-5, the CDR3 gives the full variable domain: ETGVTQSPTHLIKTRGQQVTLRCSSQSGHNTVSWYQQALGQGPQFIFQYYREEENGRGNFPPRFSGLQFPNYSSELNVNALELDDSALYLCASSLPGGRETQYFGPGTRLLVL.